The 17 T cell receptor beta chains reported below all come from one sample, sequenced in a study of blood T cell repertoires in COVID-19. The method was immunoSEQ multiplex PCR; TCRdb's version includes in-frame clones alone and lacks a portion of them. The sample contains 98,000 or so clones, 88% of which appear only once. Sequencing used peripheral blood. The receptors here all came from a human donor in a cohort sampled during active COVID-19.

The chain combines TRBV28 with TRBJ1-6; the D gene is possibly TRBD1 (5 bases). The CDR3 extends over 16 amino acids. The germline V gene has CDR1 MDHEN and CDR2 SYDVKM. V was shortened by 4 bases and J by 3 bases, with 13 bases between the two germline ends. CDR3 DNA sequence: TGTGCCAGCAGTTACGGGGGTAGGCTCTATAATTCACCCCTCCACTTT. Its translation: CASSYGGRLYNSPLHF.

This clone was counted only a few times. J is TRBJ2-2 and V is TRBV10-2, with D perhaps TRBD1 (6 bases). The length of the CDR3 is 13 residues. Per the germline V gene, CDR1 is WSHSY and CDR2 is SAAADI. V dropped 2 bases and J dropped 6 bases, with 7 bases sitting between them. The CDR3 DNA follows: TGCGCCAGCAGTGAGGAGGGGGCCGGGGAGCTGTTTTTT. Translating it yields CASSEEGAGELFF.

This clone is a singleton in its sample. The rearrangement joins TRBV2 to TRBJ2-1; D call uncertain. Per the germline V gene, CDR1 is SNHLY and CDR2 is FYNNEI. The germline V and J ends were trimmed by 6 bases and 8 bases, with 11 bases remaining between them. The CDR3 sequence is 12 residues long. CDR3 protein: CASRPLADEQFF. CDR3 bases: TGTGCCAGCAGGCCCCTTGCGGATGAGCAGTTCTTC.

V usage is TRBV19 and J usage is TRBJ2-4; D gene unclear. The germline gives CDR1 LNHDA, CDR2 SQIVND (reference sequence). V was clipped by 6 bases and J by 0 bases, with 9 bases between them. This CDR3 contains 14 residues. The CDR3 here is CASRGPGAKNIQYF. For the CDR3, the DNA is TGTGCCAGTAGGGGCCCAGGAGCCAAAAACATTCAGTACTTC.

The rearrangement joins TRBV3-1 (or the pseudogene TRBV3-2) to TRBJ2-2; D not resolved. Trimming took 1 base from V and 5 from J, leaving 5 bases between them. Looked up from germline, CDR1 is LGHDT and CDR2 is YNNKEL (reference sequence). The CDR3 contains 13 residues. The CDR3 sequence: CASSQAVTGELFF. The CDR3 DNA sequence: TGTGCCAGCAGCCAAGCAGTAACCGGGGAGCTGTTTTTT.

The CDR3 loop reads CASRSPGAGANVLTF. The CDR3 nucleotides are TGTGCCAGCAGATCCCCGGGGGCTGGGGCCAACGTCCTGACTTTC. The genes are TRBV6-5 and TRBJ2-6, with D possibly being TRBD2 (6 bases). The CDR3 length is 15 residues. Germline values: CDR1 MNHEY, CDR2 SVGAGI. Trimming shortened V by 6 bases and J by 2 bases, and 11 bases separated the two germline ends.

The CDR3, as DNA: TGTGCCAGCAGTGACGACAGGGACACTGAAGCTTTCTTT. It translates to CASSDDRDTEAFF. The gene calls are TRBV6-1 and TRBJ1-1; 7 positions agree with TRBD1. Germline CDR1 is MNHNS and CDR2 is SASEGT. The CDR3 spans 13 residues. J was trimmed by 3 bases and V by 3 bases; bases with no gene match: 1.

The rearrangement uses TRBV5-4 and TRBJ2-7; no clear D gene. Germline CDR1 and CDR2: SGHNT and YYREEE (reference sequence). The CDR3 has 13 residues. V dropped 0 bases and J dropped 2 bases, with 6 bases sitting between them. CDR3 bases: TGTGCCAGCAGCTTGGACTTTCCCTACGAGCAGTACTTC. Protein product: CASSLDFPYEQYF.

The rearrangement links TRBV28 to TRBJ1-4; 8 bases map to TRBD1. The junction had 7 bases not matched to a gene; V was cut back by 7 bases and J by 3 bases. The CDR3 contains 15 residues. Germline lookup yields CDR1 MDHEN and CDR2 SYDVKM. CDR3 DNA: TGTGCCAGCATTTCGACAGGGGAAGCTAATGAAAAACTGTTTTTT. Translating it yields CASISTGEANEKLFF.

This sequence joins TRBV27 and TRBJ1-5; 7 bases map to TRBD1. Looked up from germline, CDR1 is MNHEY and CDR2 is SMNVEV (reference sequence). The CDR3 runs to 15 residues. Trimming cost V 0 bases and J 3 bases; bases outside gene matches: 2. The CDR3: CASSLSGGFNQPQHF. CDR3 nucleotides: TGTGCCAGCAGTTTATCAGGGGGCTTCAATCAGCCCCAGCATTTT.

The chain couples TRBV5-5 to TRBJ1-5; 8 bases align to TRBD1. V shed 5 bases, J shed 1 base, and the junction held 5 bases outside the gene matches. Germline-derived CDR1 and CDR2 are SGHKS and YYEKEE (reference sequence). The CDR3 runs 15 residues. The chain's CDR3 is CASRRDRGSNQPQHF. The CDR3 bases are TGTGCCAGCAGACGAGACAGGGGAAGCAATCAGCCCCAGCATTTT. Complete variable domain (other parts from reference TRBV5-5 and TRBJ1-5): DAGVTQSPTHLIKTRGQQVTLRCSPISGHKSVSWYQQVLGQGPQFIFQYYEKEERGRGNFPDRFSARQFPNYSSELNVNALLLGDSALYLCASRRDRGSNQPQHFGDGTRLSIL.

The rearrangement uses TRBV27 and TRBJ2-7; no firm D call. The CDR3 runs to 13 residues. The germline V gene encodes CDR1 MNHEY and CDR2 SMNVEV (reference sequence). The germline V and J ends were trimmed by 2 bases and 6 bases, with 11 bases remaining between them. The chain's CDR3 is CASSLGPVVEQYF. The CDR3 DNA is TGTGCCAGCAGTTTAGGGCCGGTAGTCGAGCAGTACTTC.

The V and J genes are TRBV11-2 and TRBJ2-7; TRBD1 aligns across 9 bases. The CDR3 sequence is 15 residues long. CDR1 and CDR2 (germline): SGHAT, FQNNGV. After removal of 5 bases from V and 0 bases from J, the junction contained 5 bases not matched to a gene. The CDR3 DNA sequence: TGTGCCAGCAGCGGGCGGACAGGGGACTCCTACGAGCAGTACTTC. It encodes CASSGRTGDSYEQYF.

This chain joins TRBV3-1 (or the pseudogene TRBV3-2) and TRBJ2-1; TRBD2 is a possible D gene (5 bases). The CDR3 extends over 15 amino acids. Trimming took 1 base from V and 2 from J, leaving 9 bases between them. CDR1 LGHDT and CDR2 YNNKEL come from the germline V gene (reference sequence). In DNA form, the CDR3 reads TGTGCCAGCAGCCAAGGCCCGGGGACCTACAATGAGCAGTTCTTC. As protein: CASSQGPGTYNEQFF.

The V and J genes are TRBV12-3 or TRBV12-4 and TRBJ2-3; D remains unclear. The CDR3 consists of 13 residues. Trimming left V 3 bases short and J 6 bases short, with 10 bases between. The CDR3 DNA reads as TGTGCCAGCAGTTTTCCCCGTGCGGATACGCAGTATTTT. It codes for CASSFPRADTQYF.

Only one count was recorded for this clone. This rearrangement joins TRBV5-4 to TRBJ1-1, with 7 bases matching TRBD1. CDR1 and CDR2 (germline): SGHNT, YYREEE (reference sequence). The CDR3 is made up of 15 amino acids. Losses at the gene ends were 1 base for V and 7 bases for J; bases not matched to a gene: 10. Written as DNA, the CDR3 is TGTGCCAGCAGCTTGTTAGGGGGACAGAATTATGAAGCTTTCTTT. It specifies CASSLLGGQNYEAFF.

The J gene is TRBJ2-3, the V gene TRBV28; 7 bases line up with TRBD1. J lost 1 base, V lost 8 bases, and 3 bases had no gene match. The CDR3 is 13 amino acids. Germline CDR1 reads MDHEN; CDR2 reads SYDVKM. The CDR3 here is CASRDSGTDTQYF. CDR3 nucleotides: TGTGCCAGCCGGGACAGCGGCACAGATACGCAGTATTTT.